This T cell receptor (beta chain) was captured by sequencing in a study of neurological immune-mediated disorders. General study results and limits: One cluster of related CDR3 sequences contained, by phylogenetic grouping, the repertoires of 18 of 34 multiple sclerosis patients and formed a possible signature.

This clonotype was recorded at least ten times. Its antigen is undetermined. Trimming cost V 1 base and J 4 bases; bases outside gene matches: 8. The germline CDR1 and CDR2 sequences are LGHNA and YNFKEQ. This CDR3 comprises 18 residues. 5'RACE employing 10-nucleotide random UMIs yielded the cDNA. MiXCR was run by TCRdb on the 5' RACE reads, yielding one entry per CDR3 protein. The sample includes approximately 100,000 distinct CDR3 sequences, roughly 3.3% of them seen just once. J is TRBJ1-6 and V is TRBV4-2; TRBD1 matches 9 bases. Input material: PBMCs. The origin of this receptor is a woman aged 50 to 60 with multiple sclerosis. CDR3 loop: CASSQVGGTGLYNSPLHF. The CDR3 DNA follows: TGTGCCAGCAGCCAAGTAGGGGGGACAGGGCTATATAATTCACCCCTCCACTTT.